This T cell receptor (beta chain) was retrieved from a study of T cells in Graves' hyperthyroidism and ophthalmopathy. Whole-study results and caveats: In blood, most of the thyroid clonotypes expanded above 0.001 were also present.

Comment on this clonotype: Its antigen is unknown. A much larger clone lies one base from this, so it may be a read error.

Amplification targeted TCR beta CDR3 regions from RNA transcripts. HTBI primers were employed in a first-round RT-PCR of the TCR CDR3. TCRdb ran MiXCR on the multiplex PCR reads and lists one entry per CDR3 protein. The sample has more than 350,000 distinct CDR3 sequences; about 15% are singletons. Germline trimming cut 1 base from V and 5 bases from J; bases unmatched to any gene: 6. The CDR3 runs 16 residues. CDR1 is SGHTA and CDR2 is FQGNSA in the germline V gene. Exclusion of a patient resulted from uncontrolled infection, other autoimmune disease, pregnancy or lactation. The study based diagnoses on clinical symptoms, serum thyroxine and TRAb, thyroid ultrasound and orbital computed tomography. PBMCs were obtained from over 8.5 ml fresh peripheral blood.

The sequenced material came from blood. The receptor comes from an older woman with Graves' ophthalmopathy. The J gene is TRBJ2-1, the V gene TRBV7-2, with 9 bases identical to TRBD2. CDR3 in DNA: TGTGCCAGCAGCTTAGATAGCGGGGGAAACCACAATGAGCAGTTCTTC. It codes for CASSLDSGGNHNEQFF.